This T cell receptor (beta chain) was found in a study of T cell changes during pregnancy in multiple sclerosis. Per the germline V gene, CDR1 is MNHNY and CDR2 is SVGAGI (reference sequence). The CDR3 spans 11 residues. Trimming pared 8 bases from V and 3 bases from J, leaving 4 bases between. TCRdb's table, derived via immunoSEQ multiplex PCR, lists solely in-frame clones and lacks some. The sample lists approximately 30,000 clones, about 88% seen once, with 8.3% in the top ten. The source was CD8+ T cells from peripheral blood mononuclear cells, collected in the second trimester of pregnancy. The TCR comes from a female donor with multiple sclerosis, enrolled in a pregnancy study. The J gene is TRBJ2-2, the V gene TRBV6-6, with D uncertain. CDR3 coding DNA: TGTGCCAGCGCGGACACCGGGGAGCTGTTTTTT. Protein sequence: CASADTGELFF.